The clone carrying this T cell receptor (beta chain) occurred a few times. Its antigen is not identified. Sequencing targeted expressed TCRB transcripts, as all isolated RNA had been reverse transcribed. Data came from immunoSEQ multiplex PCR; TCRdb stores just in-frame clones and leaves some out. Among approximately 150,000 clones listed, 9% to 10% were seen once. The data originate from a study of beta chain features in type 1 diabetes. Study results and limitations: Reduced insertions and increased deletions marked VDJ junctions in type 1 diabetes patients.

From germline, CDR1 is KGHSH and CDR2 LQKENI. V gave up 1 base and J gave up 8 bases, with 14 bases separating them. The CDR3 covers 14 residues. Sequenced: central memory CD4+ T cells from blood. The receptor comes from a woman aged 18-29 years in good health. The V and J genes are TRBV18 and TRBJ1-1; a weak D match, TRBD1 (6 bases). The CDR3 loop reads CASSPQQGRVEAFF. The CDR3 DNA reads TGTGCCAGCTCACCACAGCAGGGGAGGGTCGAAGCTTTCTTT.